Following are 24 T cell receptor beta chains from one sample sequenced in a study of T cell repertoires in cytomegalovirus infection. TCRdb used MiXCR to reprocess the reads, holding one entry per CDR3 protein. The sample carries about 830,000 distinct CDR3 sequences, approximately 32% recorded once. Antigens for these TCRs are unknown. Sequencing was performed on cultured CD8+ T cells from PBMCs, taken from culture after CMV antigen stimulation. The receptors were gathered from a human donor in good health (CMV status not recorded). Some clones in this sample may be carry-over from other donors' samples.

In regard to this clonotype: An end of the junction differs from the germline gene, which may be a read error. This chain uses TRBV7-8 with TRBJ2-5, with 7 positions matching TRBD2. Germline CDR1 SGHVS, CDR2 FQNEAQ. The CDR3 runs to 15 residues. CDR3 sequence (DNA): TGTGTCAGCAGCTTAGAAACTGGCGGGGGTGAGACCCAGTACTTC. This encodes CVSSLETGGGETQYF.

This clonotype has a count of ten or more. This chain joins TRBV7-9 and TRBJ2-1; no definite D call. The CDR3 has 14 amino acids. CDR1 and CDR2 from the germline V gene are SEHNR and FQNEAQ (reference sequence). V lost 4 bases and J 3 bases, leaving 10 bases between the germline ends. For the CDR3, the DNA is TGTGCCAGCAGCTCGAGGACCAGCTACAATGAGCAGTTCTTC. This codes for CASSSRTSYNEQFF.

In this sample, this clonotype turned up many times. The rearrangement uses TRBV7-2 and TRBJ2-5, with D possibly being TRBD2 (6 bases). Germline assignment: CDR1 SGHTA and CDR2 FQGNSA. The CDR3 has 14 amino acids. The V end lost 5 bases, the J end lost 5 bases, and 15 bases lay between the germline ends. As DNA, the CDR3 is TGTGCCAGCAGCCCAATTGCGGGGAGCGAGACCCAGTACTTC. Translating gives CASSPIAGSETQYF.

The chain employs TRBV27 and TRBJ2-1; TRBD1 matches at 9 bases. The CDR3 is 15 residues long. Germline CDR1 reads MNHEY; CDR2 reads SMNVEV (reference sequence). The junction had 11 bases not matched to a gene; V was cut back by 6 bases and J by 8 bases. DNA for the CDR3: TGTGCCAGCAGCACAGGACAGGGGCCTGGTTATGAGCAGTTCTTC. Translated, it gives CASSTGQGPGYEQFF.

The J gene is TRBJ2-5, the V gene TRBV5-6; D not resolved. The V end was cut by 2 bases, the J end by 6 bases, with 14 bases between. This CDR3 region has 14 residues. The germline CDR1 and CDR2 sequences are SGHDT and YYEEEE. In DNA, the CDR3 is TGTGCCAGCAGCTTCGAAGCAGAGATGAAGACCCAGTACTTC. The encoded protein is CASSFEAEMKTQYF.

This chain joins TRBV7-6 and TRBJ2-3, with 11 bases that match TRBD2. V lost 1 base and J lost 3; bases outside the gene matches: 6. CDR1 SGHVS and CDR2 FNYEAQ come from the germline V gene. The CDR3 is made up of 17 amino acids. In nucleotides, the CDR3 is TGTGCCAGCAGCTTAGGGGCTAGCGGGGGGTCGACAGATACGCAGTATTTT. Its protein product is CASSLGASGGSTDTQYF.

The genes are TRBV7-8 and TRBJ1-2, with D perhaps matching TRBD1 (6 bases). The CDR3 contains 14 residues. CDR1 SGHVS and CDR2 FQNEAQ come from the germline V gene. Trimming cost V 3 bases and J 5 bases, with 13 bases left between them. CDR3 amino acids: CASSLGRGPYGYTF. Written as DNA, the CDR3 is TGTGCCAGCAGCTTGGGCAGGGGTCCTTATGGCTACACCTTC.

The rearrangement joins TRBV6-2 or TRBV6-3 to TRBJ2-3, with 10 bases lining up with TRBD1. The ends lost 2 bases at V and 4 bases at J; junction bases unmatched: 6. Germline CDR1 is MNHEY and CDR2 is SVGEGT. The CDR3 loop spans 16 amino acids. The CDR3, as DNA: TGTGCCAGCAGTTACCATCTTGGACAGGGGGCAGATACGCAGTATTTT. Its protein is CASSYHLGQGADTQYF.

Regarding this clonotype: A much larger clone sits a single nucleotide away, making a read error possible. The chain uses TRBV6-6 and TRBJ1-1; no definite D call. Germline lookup yields CDR1 MNHNY and CDR2 SVGAGI (reference sequence). This CDR3 has 16 residues. CDR3 sequence reads: CANSYTKRFSNTEAFF. In nucleotides, the CDR3 is TGTGCCAACAGTTACACGAAGCGATTTTCGAACACTGAAGCTTTCTTT.

In its sample, this clonotype was seen a few times. The rearrangement joins TRBV7-9 to TRBJ1-1; perhaps TRBD1 as D (6 bases). Germline V gives CDR1 SEHNR, CDR2 FQNEAQ (reference sequence). This CDR3 region has 16 residues. Trimming took off 5 bases at V and 1 base at J, with 17 bases between the two ends. CDR3 nucleotide sequence: TGTGCCAGCAGCGCAACAGGGTTCCCGGCGAACACTGAAGCTTTCTTT. Translation: CASSATGFPANTEAFF.

V is TRBV4-1 and J is TRBJ1-5, with TRBD1 matching 7 bases. The CDR3 sequence is 15 residues long. With 2 bases clipped from V and 3 bases from J, the junction kept 4 bases outside the gene matches. CDR1 and CDR2 (germline): MGHRA, YSYEKL. CDR3 loop: CASSQTGTDNQPQHF. Here the CDR3 DNA reads TGCGCCAGCAGCCAAACCGGGACAGACAATCAGCCCCAGCATTTT.

This clonotype was counted many times. The rearrangement uses TRBV12-3 or TRBV12-4 and TRBJ1-1, with D hard to call. Deletions cut 6 bases from V and 6 bases from J, with 14 bases between. CDR3 length: 13 amino acids. CDR3 sequence: CASSRAMRAEAFF. CDR3 DNA: TGTGCCAGCAGCCGGGCAATGAGGGCTGAAGCTTTCTTT.

This clonotype turned up a few times. This chain connects TRBV7-6 to TRBJ2-7; no definite D call. The germline V gene encodes CDR1 SGHVS and CDR2 FNYEAQ. V was cut by 5 bases and J by 1 base, with 9 bases left in between. The CDR3 is 13 residues long. As DNA, the CDR3 is TGTGCCAGCAGCCACACCGGATCCTACGAGCAGTACTTC. It translates to CASSHTGSYEQYF.

This clonotype came up many times. The chain has TRBV7-6 and TRBJ2-5, with 9 nucleotides matching TRBD2. Per germline, CDR1 SGHVS and CDR2 FNYEAQ. The V segment lost 0 bases and the J segment 3 bases; nucleotides outside the gene matches: 5. This CDR3 spans 16 amino acids. This CDR3 reads CASSLAPAGGEETQYF. CDR3 coding DNA: TGTGCCAGCAGCTTAGCGCCAGCGGGGGGCGAAGAGACCCAGTACTTC.

The V call is TRBV7-6, the J call TRBJ1-1; no reliable D call. The germline V gene has CDR1 SGHVS and CDR2 FNYEAQ. Trimming took 1 base from V and 11 from J, leaving 17 bases between them. CDR3 length: 14 amino acids. The CDR3 protein is CASSLGNSVTHAFF. The CDR3 DNA reads TGTGCCAGCAGCTTAGGTAATTCTGTCACTCACGCTTTCTTT.

The chain is built from TRBV12-5 and TRBJ2-7; 8 nucleotides agree with TRBD2. The V segment lost 3 bases and the J segment 0 bases; nucleotides outside the gene matches: 13. CDR3 length equals 18 residues. CDR1 is LGHNT, CDR2 FRNRAP, per germline. The CDR3, as DNA: TGTGCTAGTGGTTTTTTCGTGCGGGGGGCGGATAGCTCCTACGAGCAGTACTTC. It specifies CASGFFVRGADSSYEQYF.

This clonotype was found many times. The chain recombines TRBV7-8 with TRBJ2-2; unclear D gene. Germline V gene lookup returns CDR1 SGHVS and CDR2 FQNEAQ. V gave up 5 bases and J gave up 6 bases, with 10 bases separating them. The CDR3 consists of 13 residues. CDR3 amino acids: CASSPYGPGELFF. CDR3 in DNA: TGTGCCAGCAGCCCCTACGGGCCCGGGGAGCTGTTTTTT.

The genes are TRBV27 and TRBJ2-5, with 9 bases matching TRBD2. Germline CDR1 MNHEY, CDR2 SMNVEV (reference sequence). This CDR3 has 17 amino acids. The trim removed 0 bases at V and 7 bases at J, leaving 12 bases unmatched. The CDR3 here is CASSLSHLAGTHGTQYF. DNA of the CDR3: TGTGCCAGCAGTTTATCCCACCTAGCGGGGACCCATGGGACCCAGTACTTC.

This clonotype was detected many times. J is TRBJ1-4 and V is TRBV7-8, with D possibly matching TRBD1 (5 bases). The germline V gene encodes CDR1 SGHVS and CDR2 FQNEAQ. The V and J ends lost 4 bases and 8 bases respectively, with 20 bases between them. The CDR3 contains 16 residues. The CDR3 spells CASSSGGQGGREKLFF. CDR3 nucleotides: TGTGCCAGCAGCTCAGGAGGGCAGGGAGGGCGGGAAAAACTGTTTTTT.

V usage is TRBV28 and J usage is TRBJ2-5; weak D call: TRBD2 (6 bases). Trimming pared 4 bases from V and 1 base from J, leaving 10 bases between. The CDR3 contains 14 residues. Germline CDR1 is MDHEN and CDR2 is SYDVKM. In DNA form, the CDR3 reads TGTGCCAGCAGTTCCGGGGACTTCCAAGAGACCCAGTACTTC. Its translation: CASSSGDFQETQYF.

The V gene is TRBV12-3 or TRBV12-4, the J gene TRBJ1-5; a possible D gene is TRBD1 (6 bases). Between the trimmed V and J ends, which lost 5 bases and 6 bases, there was a span of 20 bases. The CDR3 consists of 16 residues. The CDR3 DNA reads as TGTGCCAGCAGTCCTCTACTAACGGGGGCATCTCAGCCCCAGCATTTT. It codes for CASSPLLTGASQPQHF.

In its sample, this clonotype was seen a few times. The chain joins TRBV12-3 or TRBV12-4 to TRBJ2-3; 7 bases fit TRBD2. J gave up 3 bases and V 3 bases, and 6 bases lay outside the gene matches. The CDR3 runs to 15 residues. The chain's CDR3 is CASSFGGVVTDTQYF. The DNA of the CDR3 is TGTGCCAGCAGTTTTGGGGGGGTAGTTACAGATACGCAGTATTTT.

This clonotype occurred a few times. CDR3 protein: CASSLLMGQRSGNTIYF. The CDR3, as DNA: TGTGCCAGCAGCTTACTAATGGGACAGCGCTCTGGAAACACCATATATTTT. This chain uses TRBV7-6 with TRBJ1-3, with 7 bases lining up with TRBD1. The trim removed 2 bases at V and 0 bases at J, leaving 7 bases unmatched. The length of the CDR3 is 17 residues. CDR1 SGHVS and CDR2 FNYEAQ come from the germline V gene.

This chain uses TRBV6-1 with TRBJ1-5; 7 nucleotides line up with TRBD1. V lost 9 bases, J lost 0 bases, and 20 bases stayed unmatched. This CDR3 has 19 residues. The V gene's germline CDR1 is MNHNS and CDR2 SASEGT. CDR3 sequence reads: CASRGLVPPKSYSNQPQHF. Here the CDR3 DNA reads TGTGCCAGTAGGGGGCTGGTCCCCCCTAAATCTTATAGCAATCAGCCCCAGCATTTT.